One TCR beta chain is described in this entry. What it binds is not known. The data were taken from a study of T cell responses to AZD1222 COVID-19 vaccine. Study results and limitations: Clonal diversity was possibly underestimated, and white British individuals and females predominated among donors. Compared with day 0, the breadth and depth of the Spike-specific TCR repertoire rose significantly after two doses of AZD1222. Repertoire samples came only from after the peak T cell response.

Samples with a second dose at about 4 or about 12 weeks were pooled together. Profiled with immunoSEQ multiplex PCR; TCRdb holds only in-frame clones, not every one. The sample records fewer than 70,000 clones, 85% to 90% being singletons. The CDR3 runs 13 residues. From germline, CDR1 is SGHTA and CDR2 FQGNSA. With 5 bases removed from V and 5 bases from J, the gap between germline ends came to 10 bases. The chain is built from TRBV7-2 and TRBJ1-5; perhaps TRBD1 as D (6 bases). Here the sequenced sample was peripheral blood, taken 28 days after the second AZD1222 dose. The receptor's source is an adult who received the AZD1222 COVID-19 vaccine. The CDR3 DNA sequence: TGTGCCAGCAGCCCGGACAGTTATCAGCCCCAGCATTTT. Protein product: CASSPDSYQPQHF.